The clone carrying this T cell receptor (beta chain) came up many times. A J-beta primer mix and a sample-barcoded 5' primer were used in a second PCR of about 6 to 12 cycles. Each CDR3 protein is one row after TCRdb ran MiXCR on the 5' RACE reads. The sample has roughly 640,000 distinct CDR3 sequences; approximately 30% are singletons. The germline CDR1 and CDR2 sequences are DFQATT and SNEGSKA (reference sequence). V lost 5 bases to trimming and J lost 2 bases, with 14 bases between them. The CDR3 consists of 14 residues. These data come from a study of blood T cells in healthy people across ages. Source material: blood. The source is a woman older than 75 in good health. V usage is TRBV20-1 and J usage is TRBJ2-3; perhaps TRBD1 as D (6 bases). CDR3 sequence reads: CSAPLTGITDTQYF. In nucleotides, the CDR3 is TGCAGTGCTCCCCTCACAGGGATCACAGATACGCAGTATTTT.